This TCR beta chain was profiled in a study of cytomegalovirus exposure and HLA in healthy donors. Study findings and constraints: Analysis was carried out at a later point, and it linked a missense DCLRE1C variant to TCR beta V- and J-gene trimming. Differences between HLA loci emerged in a later analysis of TCR association rates, with DRB1 most and HLA-C fewest.

This CDR3 comprises 13 residues. Trimming took 0 bases from V and 3 from J, leaving 6 bases between them. Germline CDR1 and CDR2: SGHRS and YFSETQ. Concerning this clone itself: The antigen is not known.

PCR employed 60 Vbeta and 13 Jbeta primers. The repertoire was sequenced with immunoSEQ multiplex PCR; TCRdb's copy has only in-frame clones and lacks some. The repertoire consists of about 130,000 clones, with roughly 85% occurring once and the leading ten covering around 7%. The source of this sequence is a man aged 35-49 years in good health and CMV-seropositive. The chain employs TRBV5-1 and TRBJ1-2; D is ambiguous. The material sequenced was PBMCs. CDR3 loop: CASSLAADYGYTF. For the CDR3, the DNA is TGCGCCAGCAGCTTGGCAGCGGACTATGGCTACACCTTC.